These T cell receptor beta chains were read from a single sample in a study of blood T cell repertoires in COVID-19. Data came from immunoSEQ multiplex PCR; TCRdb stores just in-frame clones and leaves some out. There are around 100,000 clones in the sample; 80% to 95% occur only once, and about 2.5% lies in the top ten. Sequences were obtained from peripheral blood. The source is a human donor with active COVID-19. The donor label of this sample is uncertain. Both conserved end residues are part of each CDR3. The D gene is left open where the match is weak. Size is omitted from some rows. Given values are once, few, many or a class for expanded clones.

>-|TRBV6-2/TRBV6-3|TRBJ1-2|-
CASSPTLSYGYTF
TGTGCCAGCAGCCCGACATTGTCCTATGGCTACACCTTC
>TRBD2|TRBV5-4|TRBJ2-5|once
CASSFMGGGETQYF
TGTGCCAGCAGCTTTATGGGGGGGGGAGAGACCCAGTACTTC
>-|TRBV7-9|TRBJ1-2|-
CASSLDVGPRGAYGYTF
TGTGCCAGCAGCTTAGATGTGGGACCTCGGGGGGCCTATGGCTACACCTTC
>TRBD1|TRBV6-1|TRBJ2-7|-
CASREDRGGFYEQYF
TGTGCCAGCAGGGAAGACAGGGGGGGATTCTACGAGCAGTACTTC
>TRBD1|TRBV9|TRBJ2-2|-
CASSPGTGRTGELFF
TGTGCCAGCAGCCCCGGGACAGGAAGGACCGGGGAGCTGTTTTTT
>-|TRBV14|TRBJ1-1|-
CASSQGVRGGPMEAFF
TGTGCCAGCAGCCAAGGAGTTCGGGGGGGTCCCATGGAGGCTTTCTTT
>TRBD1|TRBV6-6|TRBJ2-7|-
CASSETGYEQYF
TGTGCCAGCAGTGAGACAGGGTACGAGCAGTACTTC
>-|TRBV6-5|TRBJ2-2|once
CASSLGGATGELFF
TGTGCCAGCAGTTTAGGAGGGGCAACCGGGGAGCTGTTTTTT
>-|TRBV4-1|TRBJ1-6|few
CASSQDSSYNSPLHF
TGCGCCAGCAGCCAAGACAGCTCCTATAATTCACCCCTCCACTTT
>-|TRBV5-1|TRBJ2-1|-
CASSSNNEQFF
TGCGCCAGCAGCTCTAACAATGAGCAGTTCTTC
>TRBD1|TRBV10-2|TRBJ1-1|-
CASSGMLGGPNMVSIMNTEAFF
TGCGCCAGCAGTGGGATGCTAGGGGGCCCTAATATGGTCTCGATCATGAACACTGAAGCTTTCTTT
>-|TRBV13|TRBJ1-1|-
CASRETYRVGGNTEAFF
TGTGCCAGCAGGGAGACGTACAGGGTTGGGGGGAACACTGAAGCTTTCTTT
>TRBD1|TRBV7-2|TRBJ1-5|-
CASSLKDRGNQPQHF
TGTGCCAGCAGCTTGAAGGACAGGGGGAATCAGCCCCAGCATTTT
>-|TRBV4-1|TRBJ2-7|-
CASSPPPGTYEQYF
TGCGCCAGCAGCCCACCTCCGGGGACCTACGAGCAGTACTTC
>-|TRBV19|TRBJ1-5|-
CASSISTGGNQPQHF
TGTGCCAGTAGTATATCAACGGGGGGGAATCAGCCCCAGCATTTT
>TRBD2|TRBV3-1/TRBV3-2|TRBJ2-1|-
CASSRIKRLAGYNEQFF
TGTGCCAGCAGCCGTATAAAGAGACTAGCGGGGTACAATGAGCAGTTCTTC
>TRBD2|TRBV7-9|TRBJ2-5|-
CASSPPLAGGGETQYF
TGTGCCAGCAGCCCTCCCCTAGCGGGGGGTGGAGAGACCCAGTACTTC
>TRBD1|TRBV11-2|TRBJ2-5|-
CASSLGTGQETQYF
TGTGCCAGCAGCTTGGGGACAGGACAAGAGACCCAGTACTTC
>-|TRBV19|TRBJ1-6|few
CASRPSEAGDNSPLHF
TGTGCCAGTAGACCGTCAGAGGCAGGGGATAATTCACCCCTCCACTTT
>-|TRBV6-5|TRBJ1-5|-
CASTQGGLQPQHF
TGTGCCAGCACCCAGGGAGGGCTTCAGCCCCAGCATTTT
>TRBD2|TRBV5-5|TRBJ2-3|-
CASSLDAGGPTDTQYF
TGTGCCAGCAGCTTGGACGCGGGGGGACCCACAGATACGCAGTATTTT
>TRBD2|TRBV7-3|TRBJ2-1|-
CASSLYGGGNNEQFF
TGTGCCAGCAGCTTATATGGCGGGGGGAACAATGAGCAGTTCTTC
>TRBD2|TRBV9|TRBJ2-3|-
CASSVGSGVTDTQYF
TGTGCCAGCAGCGTAGGGAGCGGGGTTACAGATACGCAGTATTTT
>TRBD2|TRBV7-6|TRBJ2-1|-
CASSPTRRGGYNEQFF
TGTGCCAGCAGCCCAACCCGGCGCGGGGGGTACAATGAGCAGTTCTTC
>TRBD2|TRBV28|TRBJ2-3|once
CASSLRGGLSTDTQYF
TGTGCCAGCAGTTTGCGGGGGGGCCTCAGCACAGATACGCAGTATTTT
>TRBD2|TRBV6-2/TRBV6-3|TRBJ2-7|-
CASSTGLALEQYF
TGTGCCAGCAGTACTGGACTAGCCCTCGAGCAGTACTTC
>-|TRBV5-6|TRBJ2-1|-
CASSFLGPVSYNEQFF
TGTGCCAGCAGCTTCTTGGGGCCTGTCTCCTACAATGAGCAGTTCTTC
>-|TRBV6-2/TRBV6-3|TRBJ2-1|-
CASSYSVGSYNEQFF
TGTGCCAGCAGTTACTCGGTCGGCTCCTACAATGAGCAGTTCTTC
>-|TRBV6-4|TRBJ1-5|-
CASSTGARARNQPQHF
TGTGCCAGCAGCACTGGCGCTCGAGCGCGCAATCAGCCCCAGCATTTT
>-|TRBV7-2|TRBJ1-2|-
CASTGGGPTF
TGTGCCAGCACCGGGGGAGGTCCGACCTTC
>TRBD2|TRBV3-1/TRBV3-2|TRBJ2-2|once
CASSQARGANTGELFF
TGTGCCAGCAGCCAAGCGCGGGGGGCGAACACCGGGGAGCTGTTTTTT
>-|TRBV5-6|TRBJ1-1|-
CASSWTANTEAFF
TGTGCCAGCAGCTGGACAGCGAACACTGAAGCTTTCTTT
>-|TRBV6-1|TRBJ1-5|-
CASSDGMISNQPQHF
TGTGCCAGCAGTGACGGGATGATTAGCAATCAGCCCCAGCATTTT
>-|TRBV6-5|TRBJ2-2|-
CATLGGAGTGELFF
TGTGCCACCCTGGGGGGAGCGGGCACCGGGGAGCTGTTTTTT
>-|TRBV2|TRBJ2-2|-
CASRRVENGELFF
TGTGCCAGCAGGAGGGTTGAAAACGGGGAGCTGTTTTTT
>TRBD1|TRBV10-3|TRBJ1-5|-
CAISQTGGESNQPQHF
TGTGCCATCAGTCAGACAGGGGGCGAGAGCAATCAGCCCCAGCATTTT
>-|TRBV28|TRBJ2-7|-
CASSLPPGGQYF
TGTGCCAGCAGTCTCCCCCCCGGCGGGCAGTACTTC
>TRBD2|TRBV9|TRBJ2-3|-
CASSVDTAGGPIDTQYF
TGTGCCAGCAGCGTAGATACAGCGGGGGGGCCAATAGATACGCAGTATTTT
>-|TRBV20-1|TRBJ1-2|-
CSASVGGLGYTF
TGCAGTGCTAGTGTAGGGGGACTAGGCTACACCTTC
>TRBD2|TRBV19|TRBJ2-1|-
CASSALAGAYNEQFF
TGTGCCAGTAGTGCCCTGGCGGGGGCCTACAATGAGCAGTTCTTC
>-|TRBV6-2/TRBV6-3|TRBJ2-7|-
CASSPRGRYEQYF
TGTGCCAGCAGCCCCAGGGGGAGGTACGAGCAGTACTTC
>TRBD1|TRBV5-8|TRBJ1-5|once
CASSLTTGGSNQPQHF
TGTGCCAGCAGCTTGACGACAGGGGGAAGCAATCAGCCCCAGCATTTT